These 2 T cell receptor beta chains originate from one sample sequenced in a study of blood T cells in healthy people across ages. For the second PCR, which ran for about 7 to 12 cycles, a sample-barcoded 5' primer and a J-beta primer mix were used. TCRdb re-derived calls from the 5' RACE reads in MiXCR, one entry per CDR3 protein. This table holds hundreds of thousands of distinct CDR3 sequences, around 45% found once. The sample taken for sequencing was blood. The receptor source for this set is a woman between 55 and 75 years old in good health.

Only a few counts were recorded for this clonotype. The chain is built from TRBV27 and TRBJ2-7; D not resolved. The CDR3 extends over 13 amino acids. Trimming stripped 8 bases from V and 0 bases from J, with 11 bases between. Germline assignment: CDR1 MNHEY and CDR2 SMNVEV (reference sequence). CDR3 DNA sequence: TGTGCCAGCTCATCAAGGAACTCCTACGAGCAGTACTTC. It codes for CASSSRNSYEQYF.

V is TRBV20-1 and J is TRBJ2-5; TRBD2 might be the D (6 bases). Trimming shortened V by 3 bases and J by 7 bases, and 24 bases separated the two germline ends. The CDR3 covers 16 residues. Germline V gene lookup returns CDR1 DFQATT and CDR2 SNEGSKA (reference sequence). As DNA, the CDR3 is TGCAGTGCTAGTCCCCTGGCAGGGCGCGGGGTGGGGACCCAGTACTTC. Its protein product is CSASPLAGRGVGTQYF.